Shown below are 2 T cell receptor beta chains from a single sample sequenced in a study of shared clonotypes between healthy human individuals. Some clones are missing from TCRdb's copy, which holds only in-frame ones; the method was immunoSEQ multiplex PCR. The repertoire holds about 2 million clones, with roughly 94% as singletons. The sample consisted of naive CD4+ T cells sorted from blood. Subset indicated: CD45RA+ positively selected. The receptors shown here come from a man younger than 35 in good health.

The chain employs TRBV2 and TRBJ2-7; D is unresolved. V shed 6 bases and J shed 6 bases, with 9 bases lying between them. Germline V lookup: CDR1 SNHLY, CDR2 FYNNEI. This CDR3 region has 11 residues. The DNA of the CDR3 is TGTGCCAGCAGGGACCTCTCCGAGCAGTACTTC. Its protein is CASRDLSEQYF. The entire variable domain, with the rest obtained from reference TRBV2 and TRBJ2-7, is as follows: EPEVTQTPSHQVTQMGQEVILRCVPISNHLYFYWYRQILGQKVEFLVSFYNNEISEKSEIFDDQFSVERPDGSNFTLKIRSTKLEDSAMYFCASRDLSEQYFGPGTRLTVT.

The rearrangement links TRBV5-4 to TRBJ2-7, with 7 bases aligning to TRBD1. The V gene end was trimmed by 4 bases and the J gene end by 3 bases; junction bases not matched to a gene: 10. The CDR3 is 15 residues long. The germline gives CDR1 SGHNT, CDR2 YYREEE (reference sequence). The chain's CDR3 is CASSAETGQFYEQYF. Here the CDR3 DNA reads TGTGCCAGCAGCGCCGAGACAGGGCAATTCTACGAGCAGTACTTC.